This T cell receptor beta chain came from a study of cytotoxic CD8 clonotypes in ibrutinib-treated CLL. Study in general: When averaged across all of the samples, the counts came to 255,043 productive templates and 85,000 to 95,000 productive rearrangements.

Comments on this clone: Its antigen remains unidentified.

Repertoires were generated with immunoSEQ multiplex PCR, while TCRdb's copy carries only in-frame clones and drops some. The sample contains some 200,000 clones, about 72% of which appear only once. Study-level results: Samples were collected at differing times from sustained-remission and progressing patients.

The CDR3 sequence is 15 residues long. CDR1 and CDR2 (germline): SGHDN, FVKESK. The ends were cut back, 0 bases at V and 0 bases at J, with 9 bases in the middle. The chain carries TRBV14 and TRBJ2-7; the D call may be TRBD1 or TRBD2 (5 bases each). The TCR originated in a human donor with chronic lymphocytic leukemia. This material consisted of PBMCs, taken after 24 months of ibrutinib treatment. The CDR3 spells CASSQDMGPSYEQYF. DNA for the CDR3: TGTGCCAGCAGCCAAGATATGGGACCCTCCTACGAGCAGTACTTC.